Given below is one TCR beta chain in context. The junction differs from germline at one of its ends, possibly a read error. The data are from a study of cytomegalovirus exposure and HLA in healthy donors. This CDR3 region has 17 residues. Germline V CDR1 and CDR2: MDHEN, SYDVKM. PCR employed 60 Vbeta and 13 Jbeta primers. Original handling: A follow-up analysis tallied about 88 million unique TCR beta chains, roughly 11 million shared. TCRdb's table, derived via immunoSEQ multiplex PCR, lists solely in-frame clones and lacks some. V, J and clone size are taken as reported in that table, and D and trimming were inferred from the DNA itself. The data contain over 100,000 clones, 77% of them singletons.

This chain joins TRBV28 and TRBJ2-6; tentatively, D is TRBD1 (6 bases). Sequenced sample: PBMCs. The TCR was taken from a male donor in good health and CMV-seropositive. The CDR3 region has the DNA TGTGCCAGCAGTTCCCAGACAGGAAGCTCTGGGGCCAACGGCCTGACTTTC. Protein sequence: CASSSQTGSSGANGLTF.